Shown below are 20 T cell receptor beta chains from a single sample sequenced in a study of blood T cell repertoires in COVID-19. The table came from immunoSEQ multiplex PCR; TCRdb's copy has only in-frame clones and leaves some out. Among 150,000 to 200,000 clones listed, 86% were seen once. Sequencing input: peripheral blood. The receptors derive from a man aged 50 to 59 with active or convalescent COVID-19.

The count of this clone is one. This chain connects TRBV24-1 to TRBJ1-1, with D perhaps TRBD1 (6 bases). CDR1 KGHDR and CDR2 SFDVKD come from the germline V gene. With 9 bases removed from V and 4 bases from J, the gap between germline ends came to 20 bases. This CDR3 has 15 amino acids. In nucleotides, the CDR3 is TGTGCCACCCTTCAACCTCAAACAGGGATCACTGAAGCTTTCTTT. Protein product: CATLQPQTGITEAFF.

V gene TRBV10-3 combines with J gene TRBJ2-1; 7 bases align to TRBD2. Germline CDR1 ENHRY, CDR2 SYGVKD. Losses at the gene ends were 2 bases for V and 2 bases for J; bases not matched to a gene: 0. The CDR3 contains 14 residues. The CDR3 DNA reads as TGTGCCATCAGTGAGACTAGCGCCTACAATGAGCAGTTCTTC. Its translation is CAISETSAYNEQFF.

This rearrangement joins TRBV19 to TRBJ2-3; the match to TRBD2 covers 8 bases. The CDR3 sequence is 15 residues long. V was clipped by 2 bases and J by 3 bases; unmatched bases: 4. Per the germline V gene, CDR1 is LNHDA and CDR2 is SQIVND (reference sequence). CDR3 in amino acids: CASSISGSNTDTQYF. CDR3 nucleotides: TGTGCCAGTAGTATAAGCGGGAGTAATACAGATACGCAGTATTTT.

This clone has just one count. The chain uses TRBV7-3 and TRBJ1-6; D is perhaps TRBD1 (5 bases). This CDR3 spans 13 amino acids. With 5 bases removed from V and 7 bases from J, the gap between germline ends came to 9 bases. The germline V gene encodes CDR1 SGHTA and CDR2 FQGTGA. The CDR3 sequence: CASSAGGNSPLHF. The CDR3 DNA reads TGTGCCAGCAGCGCTGGGGGGAATTCACCCCTCCACTTT.

The CDR3 nucleotides read TGTGCCAGCAGCCCCTCCGGGACAGGCTCCTCTTGGGAGCAGTACTTC. This sequence encodes CASSPSGTGSSWEQYF. The chain couples TRBV3-1 (or the pseudogene TRBV3-2) to TRBJ2-7, with TRBD1 matching 8 bases. Germline V gene lookup returns CDR1 LGHDT and CDR2 YNNKEL (reference sequence). Germline trimming cut 4 bases from V and 7 bases from J; bases unmatched to any gene: 15. This CDR3 has 16 amino acids.

This clone turned up a few times. The V and J genes are TRBV29-1 and TRBJ1-2, with D hard to call. V lost 3 bases and J 7 bases, leaving 12 bases between the germline ends. Germline V gene lookup returns CDR1 SQVTM and CDR2 ANQGSEA. This CDR3 has 12 amino acids. DNA for the CDR3: TGCAGCGTTGATCCTGGGCTCTCTGGCTACACCTTC. This translates into CSVDPGLSGYTF.

This CDR3 is CASSQDRAAGPWETQYF. For the CDR3, the DNA is TGCGCCAGCAGCCAAGATAGAGCAGCAGGGCCATGGGAGACCCAGTACTTC. V is TRBV4-3 and J is TRBJ2-5, with D possibly being TRBD1 (5 bases). This CDR3 spans 17 amino acids. CDR1 LGHNA and CDR2 YSLEER come from the germline V gene. Between the trimmed V and J ends, which lost 0 bases and 5 bases, there was a span of 19 bases.

The rearrangement joins TRBV10-3 to TRBJ1-3; TRBD1 matches at 9 bases. Losses at the gene ends were 6 bases for V and 0 bases for J; bases not matched to a gene: 3. CDR1 ENHRY and CDR2 SYGVKD come from the germline V gene. The CDR3 loop spans 15 amino acids. The CDR3 nucleotides are TGTGCCATCAGCGAGACAGGGGGCTCTGGAAACACCATATATTTT. Residues: CAISETGGSGNTIYF.

J is TRBJ2-7 and V is TRBV18, with 8 bases that match TRBD1. V lost 1 base, J lost 3 bases, and 8 bases stayed unmatched. The CDR3 runs to 16 residues. Germline V gene sequence: CDR1 KGHSH, CDR2 LQKENI. CDR3 sequence: CASSPRPGTGGYEQYF. CDR3 bases: TGTGCCAGCTCACCACGGCCCGGGACAGGAGGCTACGAGCAGTACTTC.

The gene calls are TRBV6-5 and TRBJ2-2; D is ambiguous. With 2 bases removed from V and 4 bases from J, the gap between germline ends came to 8 bases. Germline V gene sequence: CDR1 MNHEY, CDR2 SVGAGI. The CDR3 runs 14 residues. CDR3 bases: TGTGCCAGCAGTTACCCCGGCGGCACCGGGGAGCTGTTTTTT. It encodes CASSYPGGTGELFF.

The chain combines TRBV9 with TRBJ2-3; the D gene is possibly TRBD1 (6 bases). The V gene's germline CDR1 is SGDLS and CDR2 YYNGEE. The CDR3 extends over 14 amino acids. Trimming took off 3 bases at V and 0 bases at J, with 8 bases between the two ends. The chain's CDR3 is CASSEGVSTDTQYF. For the CDR3, the DNA is TGTGCCAGCAGCGAGGGGGTTAGCACAGATACGCAGTATTTT. Based on the CDR3 plus reference TRBV9 and TRBJ2-3, the full variable domain is DSGVTQTPKHLITATGQRVTLRCSPRSGDLSVYWYQQSLDQGLQFLIQYYNGEERAKGNILERFSAQQFPDLHSELNLSSLELGDSALYFCASSEGVSTDTQYFGPGTRLTVL.

The chain has TRBV9 and TRBJ2-1; possibly TRBD2 for D (6 bases). The germline V gene encodes CDR1 SGDLS and CDR2 YYNGEE. Trimming took off 0 bases at V and 0 bases at J, with 10 bases between the two ends. CDR3 length: 16 amino acids. The CDR3 sequence: CASSVDRELSYNEQFF. CDR3 coding DNA: TGTGCCAGCAGCGTAGACCGGGAGCTCTCCTACAATGAGCAGTTCTTC. The full variable domain, rest sourced from reference TRBV9 and TRBJ2-1, is DSGVTQTPKHLITATGQRVTLRCSPRSGDLSVYWYQQSLDQGLQFLIQYYNGEERAKGNILERFSAQQFPDLHSELNLSSLELGDSALYFCASSVDRELSYNEQFFGPGTRLTVL.

V is TRBV18 and J is TRBJ1-3, with D perhaps TRBD1 (5 bases). Trimming stripped 4 bases from V and 0 bases from J, with 16 bases between. Germline assignment: CDR1 KGHSH and CDR2 LQKENI. This CDR3 has 17 residues. The CDR3 bases are TGTGCCAGCTCACAAAGACAGTTTGATCCCTCTGGAAACACCATATATTTT. The encoded protein is CASSQRQFDPSGNTIYF.

The rearrangement uses TRBV15 and TRBJ2-7; D is possibly TRBD1 (6 bases). CDR1 is LNHNV and CDR2 is YYDKDF in the germline V gene (reference sequence). The V gene lost 9 bases and the J gene lost 0 bases, with 21 bases spanning the gap. The CDR3 runs 16 residues. The CDR3 spells CATTKYTAGASYEQYF. The CDR3 nucleotides read TGTGCCACTACCAAGTATACGGCAGGGGCCTCCTACGAGCAGTACTTC.

As for this clone: Germline is not matched at one junction end, which may reflect a read error. This chain connects TRBV7-7 to TRBJ2-1; 11 nucleotides agree with TRBD2. This CDR3 spans 14 amino acids. CDR1 and CDR2 from the germline V gene are SSHAT and FNYEAQ (reference sequence). The CDR3 protein is CASSQRLAGYEQFF. In nucleotides, the CDR3 is TGTGCTAGCAGCCAAAGACTAGCGGGGTATGAGCAGTTCTTC.

V gene TRBV5-1 combines with J gene TRBJ1-1, with D possibly TRBD1 on 5 matching bases. The CDR3 is 15 amino acids. Trimming cost V 0 bases and J 1 base, with 10 bases left between them. CDR1 and CDR2 from the germline V gene are SGHRS and YFSETQ. CDR3: CASSLVGRANTEAFF. In DNA form, the CDR3 reads TGCGCCAGCAGCTTGGTGGGCAGGGCGAACACTGAAGCTTTCTTT.

V and J are TRBV9 and TRBJ2-3; D remains ambiguous. Trimming stripped 3 bases from V and 1 base from J, with 15 bases between. This CDR3 contains 16 residues. CDR1 and CDR2 from the germline V gene are SGDLS and YYNGEE. The CDR3 spells CASSESPVEGTDTQYF. The CDR3 region has the DNA TGTGCCAGCAGCGAATCCCCCGTTGAGGGCACAGATACGCAGTATTTT. Drawing the rest from reference TRBV9 and TRBJ2-3, the complete variable domain is DSGVTQTPKHLITATGQRVTLRCSPRSGDLSVYWYQQSLDQGLQFLIQYYNGEERAKGNILERFSAQQFPDLHSELNLSSLELGDSALYFCASSESPVEGTDTQYFGPGTRLTVL.

This chain links TRBV6-2 or TRBV6-3 with TRBJ2-7; D gene unclear. Per germline, CDR1 MNHEY and CDR2 SVGEGT. The CDR3 length is 13 residues. The ends were cut back, 2 bases at V and 5 bases at J, with 10 bases in the middle. In DNA form, the CDR3 reads TGTGCCAGCAGTTACGCGGTGCCCCACGAGCAGTACTTC. Residues: CASSYAVPHEQYF.

Of note for this clone: A read error may account for a junction end that differs from germline. The rearrangement joins TRBV19 to TRBJ2-5, with a weak D call TRBD1 (6 bases). The CDR3 contains 13 residues. Germline V gene sequence: CDR1 LNHDA, CDR2 SQIVND (reference sequence). The DNA for the CDR3 is TGTACCAGTAGTATTGACAGGCAGAAGACCCAGTACTTC. Its translation: CTSSIDRQKTQYF.

This clone has more than one count but fewer than ten. J is TRBJ2-2 and V is TRBV7-3; 7 bases are a match to TRBD1. The CDR3 contains 14 residues. V shed 4 bases, J shed 5 bases, and the junction held 4 bases outside the gene matches. Germline assignment: CDR1 SGHTA and CDR2 FQGTGA. The CDR3 here is CASSSHRGTGELFF. The CDR3 DNA sequence: TGTGCCAGCAGCTCACACAGGGGAACCGGGGAGCTGTTTTTT. The full variable domain, rest sourced from reference TRBV7-3 and TRBJ2-2, is GAGVSQTPSNKVTEKGKYVELRCDPISGHTALYWYRQSLGQGPEFLIYFQGTGAADDSGLPNDRFFAVRPEGSVSTLKIQRTERGDSAVYLCASSSHRGTGELFFGEGSRLTVL.